This T cell receptor (beta chain) is drawn from a study of blood T cells in healthy people across ages. Study-level results: Whereas aged donors had fewer naive CD4+ cells, long-lived donors had more of them and higher diversity.

Details on this clonotype: Its target is unknown.

The CDR3 length is 13 residues. V was clipped by 8 bases and J by 2 bases, with 9 bases between them. The germline gives CDR1 SGHTA, CDR2 FQGNSA. PBMCs numbering at least 6.5 million were isolated per sample. A second PCR, run for roughly 7 to 12 cycles, used a sample-barcoded 5' primer plus a J-beta primer mix. Unique molecular identifiers of 12 random nucleotides labeled each cDNA. TCRdb analysed the 5' RACE reads with MiXCR anew, one entry per CDR3 protein. This sample has more than 500,000 distinct CDR3 sequences, with about 28% found just once. These data also formed part of another study, on T cells of mothers and their children. This second study says: Donation came from a few healthy Caucasian mothers together with their six children.

The receptor was derived from a boy younger than 10 in good health. Specimen: blood. V usage is TRBV7-2 and J usage is TRBJ2-2; a weak D match, TRBD2 (5 bases). The chain's CDR3 is CASFAGNTGELFF. The CDR3 nucleotides read TGTGCCAGCTTCGCGGGTAACACCGGGGAGCTGTTTTTT.